The 15 T cell receptor beta chains given below trace back to one sample, sequenced in a study of blood T cell repertoires in COVID-19. The protocol was immunoSEQ multiplex PCR, while the TCRdb copy is restricted to in-frame clones and leaves out a portion. In the table there are about 52,000 clones, 80% to 90% of which are singletons. Sequencing input: peripheral blood. The receptor set was obtained from a man aged 65-85 years with acute or convalescent COVID-19.

The V call is TRBV7-2, the J call TRBJ2-2, with TRBD1 identical over 11 bases. V was clipped by 3 bases and J by 2 bases; unmatched bases: 2. The germline V gene encodes CDR1 SGHTA and CDR2 FQGNSA. The CDR3 is 16 residues long. In DNA, the CDR3 is TGTGCCAGCAGCTTCGGGACAGGGGGTAACACCGGGGAGCTGTTTTTT. Protein sequence: CASSFGTGGNTGELFF.

The chain is built from TRBV5-1 and TRBJ1-4; 7 nucleotides match TRBD1. Germline CDR1 reads SGHRS; CDR2 reads YFSETQ. Trimming at V came to 1 base and at J to 2 bases, leaving 5 bases not matched to a gene. CDR3 length: 16 amino acids. The CDR3 reads CASSLWSTGTNEKLFF. The CDR3 coding sequence is TGCGCCAGCAGCTTGTGGTCGACAGGGACTAATGAAAAACTGTTTTTT.

This clone is medium-sized by share. The rearrangement links TRBV7-9 to TRBJ2-5; TRBD2 matches 7 bases. V dropped 1 base and J dropped 5; count of bases not matched to a gene: 4. Germline loops: CDR1 SEHNR, CDR2 FQNEAQ (reference sequence). CDR3 length equals 14 residues. CDR3 sequence: CASSLEAGRETQYF. As DNA, the CDR3 is TGTGCCAGCAGCTTAGAAGCGGGGAGGGAGACCCAGTACTTC.

The chain joins TRBV7-9 to TRBJ2-4; TRBD1 might be the D (5 bases). The CDR3 runs to 12 residues. V was clipped by 1 base and J by 13 bases, with 11 bases between them. The germline V gene encodes CDR1 SEHNR and CDR2 FQNEAQ (reference sequence). CDR3 sequence reads: CASSLVGAWQYF. The CDR3 DNA sequence: TGTGCCAGCAGCTTAGTTGGGGCCTGGCAGTACTTC.

The chain uses TRBV29-1 and TRBJ2-3; 13 bases line up with TRBD2. There are 15 residues in the CDR3. J lost 2 bases, V lost 6 bases, and 5 bases had no gene match. From germline, CDR1 is SQVTM and CDR2 ANQGSEA. The CDR3 loop is CSVELAGGTTDTQYF. The CDR3 nucleotides are TGCAGCGTGGAACTAGCGGGGGGGACCACAGATACGCAGTATTTT.

J is TRBJ1-2 and V is TRBV4-3; maybe TRBD1 (6 bases). CDR1 and CDR2 from the germline V gene are LGHNA and YSLEER. V was trimmed by 1 base and J by 5 bases, leaving 17 bases between them. The CDR3 totals 16 residues. In nucleotides, the CDR3 is TGCGCCAGCAGCCAAGGGGTTACTGGGGGCAGATATGGCTACACCTTC. Its protein product is CASSQGVTGGRYGYTF.

This clone occurred once. This chain joins TRBV5-8 and TRBJ1-2; 7 nucleotides match TRBD1. The CDR3 runs 14 residues. From germline, CDR1 is SGHTS and CDR2 YDEGEE. With V trimmed by 0 bases and J by 4 bases, 3 bases remained unmatched. CDR3 loop: CASSLGQGIYGYTF. Here the CDR3 DNA reads TGTGCCAGCAGCTTGGGACAGGGAATCTATGGCTACACCTTC.

The chain joins TRBV7-4 to TRBJ2-7; 7 bases line up with TRBD1. The CDR3 has 11 amino acids. V was pared by 11 bases and J by 6 bases, with 7 bases of the junction left unmatched. Looked up from germline, CDR1 is SGHVT and CDR2 is SQSDAQ. The CDR3 loop is CALDRDLEQYF. The CDR3 DNA reads TGTGCCTTAGACAGGGACCTCGAGCAGTACTTC.

The chain has TRBV4-2 and TRBJ2-7; 7 nucleotides line up with TRBD1. Trimming at V came to 4 bases and at J to 2 bases, leaving 5 bases not matched to a gene. Germline CDR1 and CDR2: LGHNA and YNFKEQ. The CDR3 consists of 14 residues. The CDR3 nucleotides are TGTGCCAGCAGCCTGGAGAGGGGGCCCTACGAGCAGTACGTC. Its protein product is CASSLERGPYEQYV.

The chain uses TRBV19 and TRBJ1-6, with TRBD1 matching over 7 bases. Germline CDR1 LNHDA, CDR2 SQIVND (reference sequence). This CDR3 is built from 14 residues. Unmatched junction bases numbered 10, after V lost 7 bases and J lost 10 bases. The CDR3 spells CASTPDRPLSPLHF. For the CDR3, the DNA is TGTGCCAGTACCCCGGACAGGCCACTCTCACCCCTCCACTTT.

This rearrangement joins TRBV7-8 to TRBJ1-3, with D possibly matching TRBD1 (6 bases). The CDR3 has 16 amino acids. V lost 4 bases, J lost 3 bases, and 16 bases lay in between. CDR1 and CDR2 (germline): SGHVS, FQNEAQ. DNA of the CDR3: TGTGCCAGCAGCTCCCTGGGTAGGACAGTTGGAAACACCATATATTTT. It yields the protein CASSSLGRTVGNTIYF.

The chain joins TRBV19 to TRBJ2-7; D may be TRBD2 (5 bases). This CDR3 comprises 14 residues. The germline CDR1 and CDR2 sequences are LNHDA and SQIVND (reference sequence). V was trimmed by 10 bases and J by 5 bases, leaving 21 bases between them. CDR3 sequence: CATQKAGIQDEQYF. The CDR3 DNA follows: TGTGCCACTCAGAAGGCCGGGATTCAAGACGAGCAGTACTTC.

CDR3 loop: CASSLDRGVDYNEQFF. CDR3 DNA sequence: TGCGCCAGCAGCCTGGACAGGGGAGTAGACTACAATGAGCAGTTCTTC. The chain employs TRBV5-1 and TRBJ2-1; 9 bases line up with TRBD1. CDR1 SGHRS and CDR2 YFSETQ come from the germline V gene. This CDR3 comprises 16 residues. Trimming cost V 4 bases and J 3 bases; bases outside gene matches: 8.

This sequence joins TRBV19 and TRBJ1-1; weak D call: TRBD1 (6 bases). V was pared by 3 bases and J by 0 bases, with 17 bases between. Germline loops: CDR1 LNHDA, CDR2 SQIVND (reference sequence). The CDR3 spans 17 residues. The CDR3 DNA reads as TGTGCCAGTAGTATTGGGAACAGGGTGACGTTGAACACTGAAGCTTTCTTT. Amino acids: CASSIGNRVTLNTEAFF.

V and J are TRBV11-2 and TRBJ1-1; 7 bases align to TRBD1. Germline-derived CDR1 and CDR2 are SGHAT and FQNNGV. Trimming removed 7 bases from V and 6 bases from J; junction bases left unmatched: 14. The CDR3 consists of 15 residues. The CDR3 DNA reads as TGTGCCAGCACCCAGGGCAGGGGGGATTTCGCTGAAGCTTTCTTT. Amino acid sequence: CASTQGRGDFAEAFF.